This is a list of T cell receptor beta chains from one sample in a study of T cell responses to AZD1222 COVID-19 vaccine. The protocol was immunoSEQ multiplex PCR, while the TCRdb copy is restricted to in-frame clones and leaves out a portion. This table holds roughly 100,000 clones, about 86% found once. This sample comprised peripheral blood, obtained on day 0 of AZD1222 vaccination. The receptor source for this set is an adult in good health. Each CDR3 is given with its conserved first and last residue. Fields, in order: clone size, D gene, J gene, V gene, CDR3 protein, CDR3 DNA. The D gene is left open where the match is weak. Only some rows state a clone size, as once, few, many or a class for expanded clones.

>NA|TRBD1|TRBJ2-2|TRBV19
CASSIMDRGSNTGELFF
TGTGCCAGTAGTATCATGGACAGGGGGTCGAACACCGGGGAGCTGTTTTTT
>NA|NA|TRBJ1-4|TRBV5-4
CASTGGGDGGEKLFF
TGTGCCAGCACTGGGGGGGGCGACGGTGGGGAAAAACTGTTTTTT
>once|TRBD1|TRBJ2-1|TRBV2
CASSNNRTGGPDEEQFF
TGTGCCAGCAGTAATAATAGGACAGGGGGCCCGGATGAGGAGCAGTTCTTC
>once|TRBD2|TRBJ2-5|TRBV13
CASSLGGTSGRRVETQYF
TGTGCCAGCAGCTTAGGCGGGACTAGCGGGAGGAGGGTCGAGACCCAGTACTTC
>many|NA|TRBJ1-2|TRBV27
CASITQDYGYTF
TGTGCCAGCATAACACAGGACTATGGCTACACCTTC
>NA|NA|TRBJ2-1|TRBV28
CASRYESRQLGNEQFF
TGTGCCAGCAGATATGAGAGTCGCCAGCTCGGGAATGAGCAGTTCTTC
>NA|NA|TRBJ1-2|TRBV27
CASSPFGKGDGYTF
TGTGCCAGCAGCCCCTTCGGGAAGGGGGATGGCTACACCTTC
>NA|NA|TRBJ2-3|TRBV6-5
CASSRASDTQYF
TGTGCCAGCAGTCGGGCTTCAGATACGCAGTATTTT
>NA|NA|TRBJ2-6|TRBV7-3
CASSLNRAGANVLTF
TGTGCCAGCAGCTTAAACAGGGCAGGGGCCAACGTCCTGACTTTC
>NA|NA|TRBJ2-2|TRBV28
CASSFYSTTTGELFF
TGTGCCAGCAGTTTTTACAGCACGACTACCGGGGAGCTGTTTTTT
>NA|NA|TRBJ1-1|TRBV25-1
CASSETGRVNTEAFF
TGTGCCAGCAGTGAGACGGGACGAGTGAACACTGAAGCTTTCTTT
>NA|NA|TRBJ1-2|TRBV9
CASSVDVYEGGYTF
TGTGCCAGCAGCGTCGATGTTTATGAAGGTGGCTACACCTTC
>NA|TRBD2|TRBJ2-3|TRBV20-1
CSASPSGRAGTDTQYF
TGCAGTGCTAGTCCTAGCGGGAGGGCCGGCACAGATACGCAGTATTTT
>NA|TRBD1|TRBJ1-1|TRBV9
CASSERTGLDTEAFF
TGTGCCAGCAGCGAGAGGACAGGGTTGGACACTGAAGCTTTCTTT
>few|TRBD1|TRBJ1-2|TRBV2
CASSEDRQGTGYTF
TGTGCCAGCAGTGAAGACCGACAGGGGACTGGCTACACCTTC
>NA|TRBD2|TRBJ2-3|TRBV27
CASSLIGLAEDTQYF
TGTGCCAGCAGTTTAATAGGACTAGCTGAAGATACGCAGTATTTT